This T cell receptor (beta chain) emerged from a study of T cell responses to AZD1222 COVID-19 vaccine. The CDR3 is 11 residues long. V lost 2 bases, J lost 5 bases, and 4 bases lay in between. CDR1 and CDR2 (germline): DFQATT, SNEGSKA (reference sequence). The table came from immunoSEQ multiplex PCR; TCRdb's copy has only in-frame clones and leaves some out. The sample yields around 150,000 clones, about 90% seen once. This chain connects TRBV20-1 to TRBJ1-5; D is ambiguous. The sequence came from an adult who received the MenACWY meningococcal vaccine as a control. Here the sequenced sample was peripheral blood, taken 28 days after the second dose of the MenACWY control vaccine. The CDR3: CSARQDQPQHF. The CDR3 DNA reads TGCAGTGCTAGACAGGATCAGCCCCAGCATTTT.